This T cell receptor beta chain was profiled in a study of technical replicates of blood from a handful of donors. Libraries were prepared by immunoSEQ multiplex PCR; TCRdb keeps only in-frame clonotypes and omits some of them. There are some 94,000 clones in the sample; 90% to 97% occur only once, and 0.36% lies in the top ten. The trim removed 2 bases at V and 6 bases at J, leaving 8 bases unmatched. The CDR3 extends over 16 amino acids. Germline loops: CDR1 SNHLY, CDR2 FYNNEI. The source is a human donor in good health. Material for sequencing was T cells isolated from PBMCs. The chain is built from TRBV2 and TRBJ2-3; 10 bases are shared with TRBD2. CDR3 coding DNA: TGTGCCAGCAGTGAACTATATACTAGCGGGGCGGATACGCAGTATTTT. Protein: CASSELYTSGADTQYF.